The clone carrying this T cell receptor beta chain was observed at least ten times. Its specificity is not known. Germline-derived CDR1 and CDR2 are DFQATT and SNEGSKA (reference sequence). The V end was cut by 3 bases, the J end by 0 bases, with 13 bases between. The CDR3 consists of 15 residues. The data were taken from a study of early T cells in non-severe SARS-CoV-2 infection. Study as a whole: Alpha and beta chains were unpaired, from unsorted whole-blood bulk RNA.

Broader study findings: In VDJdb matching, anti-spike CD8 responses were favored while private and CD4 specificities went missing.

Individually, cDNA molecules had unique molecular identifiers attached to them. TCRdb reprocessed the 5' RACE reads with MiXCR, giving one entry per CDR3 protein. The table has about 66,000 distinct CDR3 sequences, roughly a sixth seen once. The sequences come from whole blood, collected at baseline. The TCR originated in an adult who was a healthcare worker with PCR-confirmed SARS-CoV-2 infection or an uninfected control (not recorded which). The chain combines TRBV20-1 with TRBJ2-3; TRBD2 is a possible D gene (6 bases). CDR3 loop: CSARATRFSTDTQYF. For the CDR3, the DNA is TGCAGTGCTAGGGCGACTAGGTTTAGCACAGATACGCAGTATTTT.